These 32 T cell receptor beta chains share one sample of origin, sequenced in a study of cytomegalovirus exposure and HLA in healthy donors. 13 Jbeta primers and 60 Vbeta primers were used for the PCR. The table came from immunoSEQ multiplex PCR; TCRdb's copy has only in-frame clones and leaves some out. The sample totals 100,000 to 150,000 clones; its top ten clones hold approximately 3.9%. The sample consisted of PBMCs. These receptors came from a man aged 18 to 30 in good health and CMV-seronegative.

The J gene is TRBJ2-5, the V gene TRBV5-1; tentative D call: TRBD2 (6 bases). The end of the DNA aligns better with TRBJ2-7, so the J call may be wrong. The CDR3 has 12 residues. Per the germline V gene, CDR1 is SGHRS and CDR2 is YFSETQ. In DNA form, the CDR3 reads TGCGCCAGCAGCTTAGGAGGGGTCGAGCAGTACTTC. Protein sequence: CASSLGGVEQYF.

The chain employs TRBV9 and TRBJ2-5, with TRBD2 matching over 10 bases. CDR3 length: 16 amino acids. The germline gives CDR1 SGDLS, CDR2 YYNGEE. The V gene end was trimmed by 5 bases and the J gene end by 0 bases; junction bases not matched to a gene: 7. As DNA, the CDR3 is TGTGCCAGCAGTCCTACTAGCGGGATGTACCAAGAGACCCAGTACTTC. Residues: CASSPTSGMYQETQYF.

The chain links TRBV11-2 to TRBJ2-7, with TRBD2 as a possible D gene (5 bases). The germline V gene has CDR1 SGHAT and CDR2 FQNNGV. The CDR3 sequence is 15 residues long. V dropped 4 bases and J dropped 2 bases, with 15 bases sitting between them. CDR3 sequence (DNA): TGTGCCAGCAGCTCCAGGTTAGCGCGAACCTACGAGCAGTACTTC. Translating it yields CASSSRLARTYEQYF.

The genes are TRBV11-1 and TRBJ2-7; D is perhaps TRBD1 (6 bases). This CDR3 region has 13 residues. V was pared by 5 bases and J by 3 bases, with 11 bases between. Germline V gene sequence: CDR1 SGHAT, CDR2 FQDESV (reference sequence). The CDR3 region is CASSRTELYEQYF. For the CDR3, the DNA is TGTGCCAGCAGCCGGACAGAGCTCTACGAGCAGTACTTC. Based on the CDR3 plus reference TRBV11-1 and TRBJ2-7, the full variable domain is EAEVAQSPRYKITEKSQAVAFWCDPISGHATLYWYRQILGQGPELLVQFQDESVVDDSQLPKDRFSAERLKGVDSTLKIQPAELGDSAMYLCASSRTELYEQYFGPGTRLTVT.

The chain carries TRBV6-5 and TRBJ2-7; the D gene is possibly TRBD1 (6 bases). V lost 2 bases, J lost 2 bases, and 7 bases lay in between. This CDR3 contains 13 residues. From germline, CDR1 is MNHEY and CDR2 SVGAGI. CDR3 sequence: CASSYRQAYEQYF. The CDR3 DNA sequence: TGTGCCAGCAGTTACAGACAGGCCTACGAGCAGTACTTC.

The chain couples TRBV9 to TRBJ2-7; maybe TRBD1 (5 bases). The germline CDR1 and CDR2 sequences are SGDLS and YYNGEE. The CDR3 spans 15 residues. V lost 4 bases and J lost 0, with 14 bases in between. CDR3 bases: TGTGCCAGCAGCCCCCAAGGGGCAGGCTCCTACGAGCAGTACTTC. This encodes CASSPQGAGSYEQYF.

The V gene is TRBV28, the J gene TRBJ1-2, with 9 bases fitting TRBD1. Looked up from germline, CDR1 is MDHEN and CDR2 is SYDVKM. J was trimmed by 5 bases and V by 6 bases; bases with no gene match: 7. The CDR3 totals 14 residues. The CDR3 DNA reads as TGTGCCAGCAGATCAACAGGGGGCGGATATGGCTACACCTTC. Translated: CASRSTGGGYGYTF.

The chain joins TRBV6-5 to TRBJ2-5; the match to TRBD2 covers 7 bases. Germline values: CDR1 MNHEY, CDR2 SVGAGI. The V gene end was trimmed by 3 bases and the J gene end by 5 bases; junction bases not matched to a gene: 3. CDR3 length: 13 amino acids. In nucleotides, the CDR3 is TGTGCCAGCAGTTATACCGGGAGGGAGACCCAGTACTTC. Its protein product is CASSYTGRETQYF.

The CDR3 nucleotides are TGCGCCAGCAGCTTGGCGGGACAGGGACCCTACGAGCAGTACTTC. Amino acids: CASSLAGQGPYEQYF. The gene calls are TRBV5-1 and TRBJ2-7; 9 nucleotides align to TRBD1. The CDR3 covers 15 residues. V shed 0 bases, J shed 2 bases, and the junction held 3 bases outside the gene matches. Germline CDR1 SGHRS, CDR2 YFSETQ.

J is TRBJ1-2 and V is TRBV27, with D perhaps TRBD1 (6 bases). Per germline, CDR1 MNHEY and CDR2 SMNVEV (reference sequence). V shed 5 bases and J shed 8 bases, with 21 bases lying between them. The CDR3 is 15 residues long. CDR3 bases: TGTGCCAGCAGTCTCTTCCCGGGACAACATACAGGCTACACCTTC. It yields the protein CASSLFPGQHTGYTF.

Comments on this clone: Sequence at one end of the junction differs from germline and may be a read error. The chain's CDR3 is CASSAWAGGRLGEQFF. CDR3 nucleotide sequence: TGTGCTAGCAGCGCCTGGGCGGGGGGGCGTTTGGGAGAGCAGTTCTTC. The chain is built from TRBV7-7 and TRBJ2-1, with 9 bases identical to TRBD2. This CDR3 is 16 amino acids long. Germline assignment: CDR1 SSHAT and CDR2 FNYEAQ (reference sequence).

This chain connects TRBV6-1 to TRBJ2-7; D is possibly TRBD2 (6 bases). V was trimmed by 4 bases and J by 4 bases, leaving 17 bases between them. Per germline, CDR1 MNHNS and CDR2 SASEGT. The CDR3 totals 15 residues. CDR3 protein: CASSGVGGDSYEQYF. The CDR3 bases are TGTGCCAGCAGTGGGGTTGGAGGGGATTCGTACGAGCAGTACTTC.

V is TRBV9 and J is TRBJ2-5; 13 bases line up with TRBD2. There are 14 residues in the CDR3. Germline CDR1 is SGDLS and CDR2 is YYNGEE. V was pared by 4 bases and J by 9 bases, with 6 bases of the junction left unmatched. In DNA form, the CDR3 reads TGTGCCAGCAGCCATGGGACTAGCGGGATTGCCCAGTACTTC. Its translation is CASSHGTSGIAQYF.

The V gene is TRBV11-2, the J gene TRBJ2-7; perhaps TRBD2 as D (6 bases). V lost 1 base, J lost 3 bases, and 13 bases lay in between. Germline values: CDR1 SGHAT, CDR2 FQNNGV. The CDR3 spans 15 residues. The CDR3 reads CASSLGRGRDYEQYF. In nucleotides, the CDR3 is TGTGCCAGCAGCTTAGGGAGGGGCAGGGACTACGAGCAGTACTTC.

The chain recombines TRBV16 with TRBJ1-3; TRBD1 is a possible D gene (6 bases). The CDR3 spans 17 residues. The ends were cut back, 1 base at V and 4 bases at J, with 17 bases in the middle. Per germline, CDR1 KGHSY and CDR2 FQNENV. The CDR3 here is CASSQLRTVPAGNTIYF. DNA of the CDR3: TGTGCCAGCAGCCAATTGCGGACAGTACCTGCAGGAAACACCATATATTTT.

J is TRBJ1-2 and V is TRBV5-6; 8 nucleotides line up with TRBD1. The CDR3 runs 13 residues. J lost 2 bases, V lost 5 bases, and 2 bases had no gene match. CDR1 is SGHDT and CDR2 is YYEEEE in the germline V gene. The CDR3 loop reads CASRYRGNYGYTF. CDR3 bases: TGTGCCAGCAGATACAGGGGGAACTATGGCTACACCTTC. The full variable domain, completed using reference TRBV5-6 and TRBJ1-2, is DAGVTQSPTHLIKTRGQQVTLRCSPKSGHDTVSWYQQALGQGPQFIFQYYEEEERQRGNFPDRFSGHQFPNYSSELNVNALLLGDSALYLCASRYRGNYGYTFGSGTRLTVV.

The chain carries TRBV2 and TRBJ1-2, with 12 positions matching TRBD1. V dropped 8 bases and J dropped 4; count of bases not matched to a gene: 5. The CDR3 extends over 14 amino acids. Germline-derived CDR1 and CDR2 are SNHLY and FYNNEI. The CDR3 sequence is CASGGTGGIYGYTF. For the CDR3, the DNA is TGTGCCAGCGGCGGGACAGGGGGCATCTATGGCTACACCTTC.

The chain has TRBV19 and TRBJ2-5, with TRBD1 identical over 10 bases. Germline-derived CDR1 and CDR2 are LNHDA and SQIVND (reference sequence). J lost 7 bases, V lost 6 bases, and 5 bases had no gene match. This CDR3 spans 13 amino acids. The CDR3 coding sequence is TGTGCCAGTAGAGGGACAGGGGCGGCGACCCAGTACTTC. Encoded protein: CASRGTGAATQYF.

V and J are TRBV6-5 and TRBJ1-2; 9 nucleotides agree with TRBD1. J gave up 5 bases and V 7 bases, and 11 bases lay outside the gene matches. This CDR3 is built from 15 residues. The V gene's germline CDR1 is MNHEY and CDR2 SVGAGI. CDR3 region: CASKEHLGQGYGYTF. CDR3 nucleotide sequence: TGTGCCAGCAAGGAACATCTAGGACAGGGGTATGGCTACACCTTC.

The chain links TRBV2 to TRBJ1-2; no clear D. This CDR3 has 12 amino acids. Per the germline V gene, CDR1 is SNHLY and CDR2 is FYNNEI. The V end was cut by 7 bases, the J end by 3 bases, with 9 bases between. The CDR3 here is CASTRVDYGYTF. The CDR3 bases are TGTGCCAGCACGAGGGTAGACTATGGCTACACCTTC.

The chain is built from TRBV14 and TRBJ2-7; a possible D gene is TRBD1 (5 bases). V was trimmed by 2 bases and J by 2 bases, leaving 7 bases between them. The CDR3 runs 13 residues. Germline lookup yields CDR1 SGHDN and CDR2 FVKESK. The CDR3 DNA follows: TGTGCCAGCAGCCAACCAGGGACCTACGAGCAGTACTTC. This encodes CASSQPGTYEQYF.

The chain joins TRBV5-6 to TRBJ1-2; 7 positions match TRBD1. Trimming cost V 4 bases and J 8 bases; bases outside gene matches: 11. Germline V gene sequence: CDR1 SGHDT, CDR2 YYEEEE. The CDR3 extends over 14 amino acids. CDR3 sequence (DNA): TGTGCCAGCAGCCGTACCCGGACAGGATACGGCTACACCTTC. As protein: CASSRTRTGYGYTF.

The chain has TRBV10-2 and TRBJ2-5; 10 positions agree with TRBD1. J gave up 1 base and V 6 bases, and 2 bases lay outside the gene matches. In germline, CDR1 is WSHSY, CDR2 SAAADI. The CDR3 runs 14 residues. The CDR3 loop reads CASSRDRGQETQYF. Written as DNA, the CDR3 is TGCGCCAGCAGCAGGGACAGGGGCCAAGAGACCCAGTACTTC.

The chain links TRBV9 to TRBJ2-1; TRBD2 aligns across 13 bases. Germline assignment: CDR1 SGDLS and CDR2 YYNGEE. J gave up 6 bases and V 4 bases, and 4 bases lay outside the gene matches. The CDR3 is 15 amino acids. CDR3 DNA: TGTGCCAGCAGCTTCGGGACTAGCGGGACCAATGAGCAGTTCTTC. It codes for CASSFGTSGTNEQFF.

The genes are TRBV11-3 and TRBJ2-6; 8 nucleotides align to TRBD1. With 3 bases clipped from V and 2 bases from J, the junction kept 12 bases outside the gene matches. Germline V gives CDR1 SGHNT, CDR2 YENEEA. The CDR3 sequence is 19 residues long. Here the CDR3 DNA reads TGTGCCAGCAGCTTCCGCGTGCAGGGGGCGTTTCCTGGGGCCAACGTCCTGACTTTC. Translated: CASSFRVQGAFPGANVLTF.

The chain employs TRBV27 and TRBJ1-1, with D perhaps TRBD1 (5 bases). Looked up from germline, CDR1 is MNHEY and CDR2 is SMNVEV (reference sequence). This CDR3 has 15 amino acids. The V and J ends lost 2 bases and 4 bases respectively, with 14 bases between them. CDR3 in amino acids: CASSLIGQGGTEAFF. For the CDR3, the DNA is TGTGCCAGCAGTTTAATCGGGCAGGGAGGCACTGAAGCTTTCTTT.

This sequence joins TRBV18 and TRBJ1-1, with D unresolved. CDR1 KGHSH and CDR2 LQKENI come from the germline V gene. V was trimmed by 4 bases and J by 6 bases, leaving 15 bases between them. The CDR3 length is 14 residues. The CDR3 DNA follows: TGTGCCAGCTCACAAAAGGACGGGGAGGCTGAAGCTTTCTTT. Its translation: CASSQKDGEAEAFF.

The rearrangement links TRBV14 to TRBJ2-7; 8 bases map to TRBD1. Germline V CDR1 and CDR2: SGHDN, FVKESK. J gave up 5 bases and V 0 bases, and 6 bases lay outside the gene matches. The CDR3 runs 15 residues. CDR3 in amino acids: CASSQDGGTGHEQYF. CDR3 nucleotides: TGTGCCAGCAGCCAAGATGGAGGGACAGGCCACGAGCAGTACTTC.

The genes are TRBV7-8 and TRBJ2-5; TRBD1 is a possible D gene (6 bases). The last part of the DNA fits TRBJ2-7 better; the J call may be wrong. The CDR3 has 16 residues. Germline CDR1 SGHVS, CDR2 FQNEAQ. CDR3 coding DNA: TGTGCCAGCAGCTTAGCCCCCGGGACACTAACCTACGAGCAGTACTTC. This gives the protein CASSLAPGTLTYEQYF.

V usage is TRBV9 and J usage is TRBJ2-6, with a tentative D call TRBD1 (6 bases). There are 15 residues in the CDR3. Trimming removed 5 bases from V and 1 base from J, with 10 bases in between. Germline CDR1 is SGDLS and CDR2 is YYNGEE. The CDR3 DNA reads as TGTGCCAGCAGTAAACAGGGTTCTGGGGCCAACGTCCTGACTTTC. Protein sequence: CASSKQGSGANVLTF.

The chain couples TRBV6-5 to TRBJ1-1; 8 bases match TRBD1. J gave up 2 bases and V 6 bases, and 5 bases lay outside the gene matches. The CDR3 loop spans 14 amino acids. In germline, CDR1 is MNHEY, CDR2 SVGAGI. The CDR3 reads CASSPTGVNTEAFF. The CDR3 bases are TGTGCCAGCAGCCCGACAGGGGTTAACACTGAAGCTTTCTTT.

The rearrangement links TRBV28 to TRBJ1-1; the D is unclear. The germline V gene encodes CDR1 MDHEN and CDR2 SYDVKM. Deletions cut 2 bases from V and 1 base from J, with 14 bases between. This CDR3 has 16 residues. The CDR3 nucleotides read TGTGCCAGCAGTTTACAGGCCACTGTGAGGAACACTGAAGCTTTCTTT. The encoded protein is CASSLQATVRNTEAFF.